What follows is one TCR beta chain and its context. Its antigen is unidentified. The data are from a study of OX40 agonist ivuxolimab in advanced cancers. Overall study: The patients' treatment was ivuxolimab, an agonistic anti-OX40 (CD134) antibody. Three patients got partial responses; one had hepatocellular carcinoma and two had cutaneous melanoma. Study results and caveats: Normalized T-cell clonal expansion was also low in a subset of nonresponders.

Sequencing was performed with immunoSEQ multiplex PCR; in TCRdb, only in-frame clones are kept and a portion is missing. This sample has around 150,000 clones, with about nine tenths found just once. Trimming shortened V by 7 bases and J by 4 bases, and 13 bases separated the two germline ends. This CDR3 comprises 14 residues. Germline V gene data show CDR1 as MGHDK and CDR2 as SYGVNS. The sample was CD4+ or CD8+ T cells sorted from blood, taken in a trial of the OX40 agonist ivuxolimab. This receptor was taken from an adult with an advanced solid tumor such as melanoma, head and neck, liver or kidney cancer. The chain links TRBV25-1 to TRBJ2-2; maybe TRBD1 (6 bases). CDR3: CASKQAGATGELFF. In DNA form, the CDR3 reads TGTGCCAGCAAGCAGGCAGGGGCCACCGGGGAGCTGTTTTTT.